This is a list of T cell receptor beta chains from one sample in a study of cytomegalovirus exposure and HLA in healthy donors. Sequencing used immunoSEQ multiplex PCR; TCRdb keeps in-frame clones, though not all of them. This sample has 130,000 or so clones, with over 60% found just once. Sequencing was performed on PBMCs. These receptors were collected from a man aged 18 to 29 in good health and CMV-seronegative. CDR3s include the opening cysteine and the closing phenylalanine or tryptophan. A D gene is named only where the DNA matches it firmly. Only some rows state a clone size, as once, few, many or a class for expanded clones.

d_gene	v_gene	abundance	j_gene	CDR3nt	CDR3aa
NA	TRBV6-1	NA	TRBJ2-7	TGTGCCAGCAGTGAAGACAGGGTCCCTTCCTACGAGCAGTACTTC	CASSEDRVPSYEQYF
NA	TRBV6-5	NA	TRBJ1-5	TGTGTCGCCGGGCGGGGTGGCAATCAGCCCCAGCATTTT	CVAGRGGNQPQHF
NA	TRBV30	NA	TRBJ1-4	TGTGCCTGGAGTTCGGGGTCGGGTGGTGAAAAACTGTTTTTT	CAWSSGSGGEKLFF
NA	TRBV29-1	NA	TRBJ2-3	TGCAGCGTTCTGGCGGCCCCAGATACGCAGTATTTT	CSVLAAPDTQYF
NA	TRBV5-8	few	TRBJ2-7	TGTGCCAGCACGCCGAGCAGGCCTTCCTACGAGCAGTACTTC	CASTPSRPSYEQYF
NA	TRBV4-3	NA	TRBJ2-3	TGCGCCAGCAGCCCTCGCCGGTTTTGGGCGCAACTCACAGATACGCAGTATTTT	CASSPRRFWAQLTDTQYF
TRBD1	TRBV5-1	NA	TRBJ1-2	TGCGCCAGCAGCTTGGGACAGGGGGCGCGAGTGTATGGCTACACCTTC	CASSLGQGARVYGYTF
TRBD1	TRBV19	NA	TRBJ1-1	TGTGCCAGTAGTATAGAAGGGGGCGCATTGAACACTGAAGCTTTCTTT	CASSIEGGALNTEAFF
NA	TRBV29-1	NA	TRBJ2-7	TGCAGCGTTGCGGCCGTTACAGGAGATTCTTCCTACGAGCAGTACTTC	CSVAAVTGDSSYEQYF
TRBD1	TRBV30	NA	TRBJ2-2	TGTGCCTGCCGCGGACAGGGTAGGCAGAAGGTGAACACCGGGGAGCTGTTTTTT	CACRGQGRQKVNTGELFF
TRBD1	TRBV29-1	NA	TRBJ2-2	TGCAGCGCGACAGGGACGGACACCGGGGAGCTGTTTTTT	CSATGTDTGELFF
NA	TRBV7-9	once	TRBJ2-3	TGTGCCAGCAGCCTTCGAGGGAGAGACCCCTCGGATTTT	CASSLRGRDPSDF
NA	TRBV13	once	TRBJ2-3	TGTGCCAGCAGCTTGCGGGGCGGAGATACGCAGTATTTT	CASSLRGGDTQYF
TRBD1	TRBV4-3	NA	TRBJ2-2	TGCGCCAGCAGCAGAACAGGGGGCGCGAACACCGGGGAGCTGTTTTTT	CASSRTGGANTGELFF
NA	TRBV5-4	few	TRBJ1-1	TGTGCCAGCAGCTTGTCACGGGTGAACACTGAAGCTTTCTTT	CASSLSRVNTEAFF
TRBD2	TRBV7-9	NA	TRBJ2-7	TGTGCCAGCAGCCCCTGGGGGGGAAACGAGCAGTACTTC	CASSPWGGNEQYF
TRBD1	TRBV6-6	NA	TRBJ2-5	TGTGCCAGCACGGACAGGGGGCGGGAGACCCAGTACTTC	CASTDRGRETQYF
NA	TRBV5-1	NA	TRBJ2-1	TGCGCCAGCAGCTTGTTGAGCGGAGCCTACAATGAGCAGTTCTTC	CASSLLSGAYNEQFF
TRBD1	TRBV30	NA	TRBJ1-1	TGTGCCTGGAGTCGAGATCGACAGGGCGAAGCTTTCTTT	CAWSRDRQGEAFF
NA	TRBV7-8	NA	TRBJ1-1	TGTGCCAGCAGCTCACAAACCCGGGACACCCGTGAAGCTTTCTTT	CASSSQTRDTREAFF
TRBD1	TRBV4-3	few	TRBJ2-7	TGCGCCAGCAGCACCCGGACAGGGGCCTACGAGCAGTACTTC	CASSTRTGAYEQYF
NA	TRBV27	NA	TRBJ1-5	TGTGCCAGCAGGCGGGGGGGTCCGAATCAGCCCCAGCATTTT	CASRRGGPNQPQHF
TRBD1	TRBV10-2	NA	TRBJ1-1	TGCGCCAGCGTACTATCTGACAGGGGAACTGAAGCTTTCTTT	CASVLSDRGTEAFF
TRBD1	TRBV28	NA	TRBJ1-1	TGTGCCAGCAGTGGATCGGGACAGGGGAGTAGGGAAGCTTTCTTT	CASSGSGQGSREAFF